The T cell receptor (beta chain) described here comes from a study of blood T cell repertoires in COVID-19. Across the study: Spain, Italy and the United States supplied samples that represented acute and convalescent COVID-19. T cells, B-cell-depleted T cells, or PBMCs provided the cDNA or gDNA that served as material.

Patients of the Seattle cohort, enrolled during active infection, were followed longitudinally. Clones were read by immunoSEQ multiplex PCR, and TCRdb kept only the in-frame ones, dropping some. Of approximately 500,000 clones listed, roughly nine tenths were seen once; the top ten hold roughly 8%. Germline V gene lookup returns CDR1 SNHLY and CDR2 FYNNEI. The CDR3 is 16 amino acids. The V segment lost 3 bases and the J segment 4 bases; nucleotides outside the gene matches: 5. The source of this sequence is a woman in her forties or fifties with COVID-19, enrolled during active disease. Sequencing used peripheral blood. The rearrangement links TRBV2 to TRBJ2-1; 11 bases fit TRBD1. The CDR3 bases are TGTGCCAGCAGTGAGTGGGGACAGGGGGTGTACAATGAGCAGTTCTTC. It translates to CASSEWGQGVYNEQFF.